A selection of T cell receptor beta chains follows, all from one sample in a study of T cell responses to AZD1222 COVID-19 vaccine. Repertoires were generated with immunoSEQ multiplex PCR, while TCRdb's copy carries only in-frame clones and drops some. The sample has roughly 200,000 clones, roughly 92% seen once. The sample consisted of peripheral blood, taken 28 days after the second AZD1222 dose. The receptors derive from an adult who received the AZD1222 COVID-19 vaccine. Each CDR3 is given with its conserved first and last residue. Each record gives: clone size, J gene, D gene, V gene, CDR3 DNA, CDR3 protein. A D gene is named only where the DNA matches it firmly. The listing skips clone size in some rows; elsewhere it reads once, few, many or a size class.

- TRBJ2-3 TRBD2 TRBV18 TGTGCCAGCTCGCCAACAGGGACTAGCGGACCTGGCACAGATACGCAGTATTTT CASSPTGTSGPGTDTQYF
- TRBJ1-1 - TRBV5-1 TGCGCCAGCAGCTTTCAGGCGAAAGGGCACACTGAAGCTTTCTTT CASSFQAKGHTEAFF
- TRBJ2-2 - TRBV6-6 TGTGCCAGCCGGGGACCGAACACCGGGGAGCTGTTTTTT CASRGPNTGELFF
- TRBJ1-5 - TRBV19 TGTGCCTGTGGCTTCTATGACGGAAGAGATCAGCCCCAGCATTTT CACGFYDGRDQPQHF
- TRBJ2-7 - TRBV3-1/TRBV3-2 TGTGCCAGCAGCCAAGGGTCCGAGCAGTACTTC CASSQGSEQYF
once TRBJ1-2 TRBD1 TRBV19 TGTGCCAGTAGTATTGGGGGACAGGGATACTATGGCTACACCTTC CASSIGGQGYYGYTF
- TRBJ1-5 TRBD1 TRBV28 TGTGCCAGCAGTTTGCCAGGGGGCGTCAATCAGCCCCAGCATTTT CASSLPGGVNQPQHF
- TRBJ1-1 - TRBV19 TGTGCCAGTAGTATGTTATCGAGCACGTACACTGAAGCTTTCTTT CASSMLSSTYTEAFF
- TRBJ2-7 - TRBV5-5 TGTGCCAGCAGCTTGGTACCGGGGCTCTCCTACGAGCAGTACTTC CASSLVPGLSYEQYF
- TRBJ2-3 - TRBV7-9 TGTGCCAGCAGGTTGGGTCTAGCGAGGGCAGATACGCAGTATTTT CASRLGLARADTQYF
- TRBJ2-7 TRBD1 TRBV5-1 TGCGCCAGCAGCGGGACAGGGGGCGGCGAGCAGTACTTC CASSGTGGGEQYF
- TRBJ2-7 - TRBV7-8 TGTGCCAGCAGCCTTCAGAGCTACGAGCAGTACTTC CASSLQSYEQYF
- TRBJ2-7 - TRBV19 TGTGCCAGTAGTAGTTCCGTGGACGTGCAGTACTTC CASSSSVDVQYF
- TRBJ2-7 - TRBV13 TGTGCCAGCAGCCTTGCCTCCTTTTACGAGCAGTACTTC CASSLASFYEQYF
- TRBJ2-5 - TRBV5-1 TGCGCCAGCAGCTTGGCGTCGGGGCGAGAGACCCAGTACTTC CASSLASGRETQYF
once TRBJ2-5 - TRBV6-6 TGTGCCAGCAGTTACAAGGGGGGATTAGAGACCCAGTACTTC CASSYKGGLETQYF
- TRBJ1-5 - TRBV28 TGTGCCAGCAGTCTCACCTGGGGTAGGCATCAGCCCCAGCATTTT CASSLTWGRHQPQHF
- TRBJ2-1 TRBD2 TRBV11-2 TGTGCCAGCAGCCCGGGACTAGAGAACTACAATGAGCAGTTCTTC CASSPGLENYNEQFF
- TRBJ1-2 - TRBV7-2 TGTGCCAGCAGCCCCGTGGGGGGGACTAACTATGGCTACACCTTC CASSPVGGTNYGYTF
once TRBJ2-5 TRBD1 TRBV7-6 TGTGCCAGCAGCTTAGTTGGGACAGGGGAAGAGACCCAGTACTTC CASSLVGTGEETQYF
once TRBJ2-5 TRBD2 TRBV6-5 TGTGCCAGCAGTCCGGGACTAGGAGGAGAGACCCAGTACTTC CASSPGLGGETQYF
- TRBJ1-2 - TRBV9 TGTGCCAGCAGCCTGGGTTCGGTCGGGGTCGACTATGGCTACACCTTC CASSLGSVGVDYGYTF
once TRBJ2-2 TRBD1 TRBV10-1 TGCGCCAGCAGTCCGGGACAGCACACCGGGGAGCTGTTTTTT CASSPGQHTGELFF
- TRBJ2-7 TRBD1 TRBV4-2 TGTGCCAGCAGCCCATCGCAAGGACAGGGGGCGGACGAGCAGTACTTC CASSPSQGQGADEQYF
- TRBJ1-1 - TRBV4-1 TGCGCCAGCAGCCAGAGGGTATCCCAAGCTTTCTTT CASSQRVSQAFF
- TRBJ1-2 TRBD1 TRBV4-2 TGTGCCAGCAGCCACCGACAGGGGGCGGACTATGGCTACACCTTC CASSHRQGADYGYTF
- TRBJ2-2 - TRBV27 TGTGCCAGCAGTTTCGTCACCGGGGAGCTGTTTTTT CASSFVTGELFF
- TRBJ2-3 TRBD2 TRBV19 TGTGCCAGTAGGGGACTAGCTATGACAGATACGCAGTATTTT CASRGLAMTDTQYF
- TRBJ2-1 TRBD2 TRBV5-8 TGTGCCAGCAGCTTGGTCTCTAGCGGGCACAATGAGCAGTTCTTC CASSLVSSGHNEQFF
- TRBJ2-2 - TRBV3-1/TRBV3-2 TGTGCCAGCAGCCAAGATAGAGGCGGAAGACACCACACCGGGGAGCTGTTTTTT CASSQDRGGRHHTGELFF
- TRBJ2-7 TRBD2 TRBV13 TGTGCCAGCAGCCGCGGGACTAGGATCAACCGCGAGCAGTACTTC CASSRGTRINREQYF
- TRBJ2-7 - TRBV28 TGTGCCAGCCGTGGGACCCAGGCGGGATACGAGCAGTACTTC CASRGTQAGYEQYF
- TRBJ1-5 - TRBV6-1 TGTGCCAGCAGTGTTGGGGAGGGGGGTTTTAATCAGCCCCAGCATTTT CASSVGEGGFNQPQHF
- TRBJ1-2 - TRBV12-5 TGTGCTAGTGGTTTGGCGATCCAGGGGAACAGAAGTTTTTATGGCTACACCTTC CASGLAIQGNRSFYGYTF
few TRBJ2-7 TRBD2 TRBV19 TGTGCCAGTAGTATTAGACTAGCGGGAGCCTACGAGCAGTACTTC CASSIRLAGAYEQYF
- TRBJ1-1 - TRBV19 TGTGCCAGTGTTGCTACGGGGGAGGGAACTGAAGCTTTCTTT CASVATGEGTEAFF
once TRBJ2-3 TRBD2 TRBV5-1 TGCGCCAGCGGACTAGCGTCAGATACGCAGTATTTT CASGLASDTQYF
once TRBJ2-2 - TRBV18 TGTGCCAGCTCAGGAACCGATTCGGGGACCCCCGGGGAGCTGTTTTTT CASSGTDSGTPGELFF
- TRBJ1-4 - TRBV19 TGTGCCAGTAGTATGTTTCCGGGGGCAACTAATGAAAAACTGTTTTTT CASSMFPGATNEKLFF
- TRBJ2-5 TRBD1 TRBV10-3 TGTGCCACCCGGGACAGGGAAGAGACCCAGTACTTC CATRDREETQYF
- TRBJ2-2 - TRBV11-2 TGTGCCAGCAGCTTTAGGGAGTGGGGGACCGGGGAGCTGTTTTTT CASSFREWGTGELFF
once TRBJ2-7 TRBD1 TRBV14 TGTGCCAGCAGCCAAGATCGACAGGGGGCCTACGAGCAGTACTTC CASSQDRQGAYEQYF
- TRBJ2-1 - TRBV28 TGTGCCAGCAGTTTAGTGGAGTGGGATGAGCAGTTCTTC CASSLVEWDEQFF
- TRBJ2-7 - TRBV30 TGTGCCTGGAGTGTACGAGGGGGGTACGAGCAGTACTTC CAWSVRGGYEQYF
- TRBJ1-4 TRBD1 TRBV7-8 TGTGCCAGCAGCCCCCCGGGACAGAGAACAACTAATGAAAAACTGTTTTTT CASSPPGQRTTNEKLFF
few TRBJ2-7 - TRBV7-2 TGTGCCAGCAGCCCAAACTACGAGCAGTACTTC CASSPNYEQYF